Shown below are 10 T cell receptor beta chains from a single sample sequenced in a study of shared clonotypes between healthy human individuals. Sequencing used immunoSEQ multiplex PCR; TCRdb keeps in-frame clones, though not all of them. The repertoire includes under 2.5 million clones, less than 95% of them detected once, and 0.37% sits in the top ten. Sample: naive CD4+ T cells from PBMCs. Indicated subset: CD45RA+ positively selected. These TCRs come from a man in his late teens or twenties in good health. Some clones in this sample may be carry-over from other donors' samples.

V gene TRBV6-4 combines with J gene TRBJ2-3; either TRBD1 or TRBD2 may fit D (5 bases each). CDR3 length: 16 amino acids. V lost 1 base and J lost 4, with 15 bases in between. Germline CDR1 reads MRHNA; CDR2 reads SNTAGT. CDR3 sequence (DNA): TGTGCCAGCAGTGACTTCTGGACACCAGCGGCAGATACGCAGTATTTT. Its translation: CASSDFWTPAADTQYF.

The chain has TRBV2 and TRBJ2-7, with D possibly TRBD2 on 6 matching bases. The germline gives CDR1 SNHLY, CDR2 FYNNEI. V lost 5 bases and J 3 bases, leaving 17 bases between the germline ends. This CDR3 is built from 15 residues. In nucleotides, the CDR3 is TGTGCCAGCAGTCAAGGGGAGGTGGGGGTCTACGAGCAGTACTTC. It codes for CASSQGEVGVYEQYF.

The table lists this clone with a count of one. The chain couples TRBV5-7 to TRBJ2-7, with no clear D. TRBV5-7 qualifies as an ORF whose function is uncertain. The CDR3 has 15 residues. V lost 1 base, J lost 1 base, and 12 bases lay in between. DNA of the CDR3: TGTGCCAGCAGCTTGTGCTGTATCACTTCCTACGAGCAGTACTTC. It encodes CASSLCCITSYEQYF.

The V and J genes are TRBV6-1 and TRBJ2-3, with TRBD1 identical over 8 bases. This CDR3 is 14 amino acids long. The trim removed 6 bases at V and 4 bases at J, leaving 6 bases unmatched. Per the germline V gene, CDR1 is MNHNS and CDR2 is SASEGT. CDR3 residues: CASRSGGTADTQYF. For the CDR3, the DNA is TGTGCCAGCAGATCAGGGGGCACGGCAGATACGCAGTATTTT.

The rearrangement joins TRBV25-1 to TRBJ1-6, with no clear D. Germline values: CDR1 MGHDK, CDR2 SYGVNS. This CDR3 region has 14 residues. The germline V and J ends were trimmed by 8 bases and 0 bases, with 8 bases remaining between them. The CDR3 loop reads CASRQSSYNSPLHF. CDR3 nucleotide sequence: TGTGCCAGCCGGCAGAGCTCCTATAATTCACCCCTCCACTTT. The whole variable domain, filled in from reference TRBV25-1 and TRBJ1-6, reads EADIYQTPRYLVIGTGKKITLECSQTMGHDKMYWYQQDPGMELHLIHYSYGVNSTEKGDLSSESTVSRIRTEHFPLTLESARPSHTSQYLCASRQSSYNSPLHFGNGTRLTVT.

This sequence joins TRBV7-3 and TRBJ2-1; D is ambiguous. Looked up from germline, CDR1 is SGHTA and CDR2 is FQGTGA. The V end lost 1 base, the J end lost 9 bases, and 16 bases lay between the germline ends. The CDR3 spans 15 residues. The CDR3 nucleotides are TGTGCCAGCAGCTTAATTTCAGGCATCCCGGTTGAGCAGTTCTTC. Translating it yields CASSLISGIPVEQFF.

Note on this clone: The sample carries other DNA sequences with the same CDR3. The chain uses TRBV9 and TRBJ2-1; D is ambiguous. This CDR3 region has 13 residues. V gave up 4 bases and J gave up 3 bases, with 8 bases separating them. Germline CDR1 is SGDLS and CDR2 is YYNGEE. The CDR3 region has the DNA TGTGCCAGCAGCCCCCGCGTCTACAATGAGCAGTTCTTC. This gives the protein CASSPRVYNEQFF.

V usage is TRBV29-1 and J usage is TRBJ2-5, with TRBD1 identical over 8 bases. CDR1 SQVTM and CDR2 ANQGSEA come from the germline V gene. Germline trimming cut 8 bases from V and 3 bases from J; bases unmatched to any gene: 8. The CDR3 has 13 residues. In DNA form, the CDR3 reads TGCAGCCACGCCGGACAGGGAAAAGAGACCCAGTACTTC. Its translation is CSHAGQGKETQYF.

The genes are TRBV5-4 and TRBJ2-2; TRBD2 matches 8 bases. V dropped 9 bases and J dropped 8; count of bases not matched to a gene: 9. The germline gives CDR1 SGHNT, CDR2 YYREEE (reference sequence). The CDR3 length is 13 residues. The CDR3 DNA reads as TGTGCCACTCGGCGGGAGGTCACGGGGGAGCTGTTTTTT. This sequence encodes CATRREVTGELFF.

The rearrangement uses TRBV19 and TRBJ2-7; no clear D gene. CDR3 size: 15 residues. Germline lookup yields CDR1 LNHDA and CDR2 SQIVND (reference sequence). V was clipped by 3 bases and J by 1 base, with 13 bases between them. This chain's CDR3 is CASSMSLRRSYEQYF. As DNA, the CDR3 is TGTGCCAGTAGTATGTCCTTGCGGCGGTCCTACGAGCAGTACTTC.